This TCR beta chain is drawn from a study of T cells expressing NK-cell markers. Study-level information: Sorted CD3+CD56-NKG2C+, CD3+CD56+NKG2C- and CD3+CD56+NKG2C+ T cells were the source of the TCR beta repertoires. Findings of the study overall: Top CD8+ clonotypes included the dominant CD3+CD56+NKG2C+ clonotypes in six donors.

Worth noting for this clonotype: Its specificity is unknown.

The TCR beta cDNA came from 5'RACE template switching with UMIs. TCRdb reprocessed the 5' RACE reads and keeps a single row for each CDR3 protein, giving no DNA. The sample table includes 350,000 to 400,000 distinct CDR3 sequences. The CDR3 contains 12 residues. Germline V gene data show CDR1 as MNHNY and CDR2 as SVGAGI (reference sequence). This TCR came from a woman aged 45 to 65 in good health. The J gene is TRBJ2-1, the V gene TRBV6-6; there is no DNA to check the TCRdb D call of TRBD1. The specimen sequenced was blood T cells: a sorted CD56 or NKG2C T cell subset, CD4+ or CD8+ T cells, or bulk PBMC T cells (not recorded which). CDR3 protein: CASSYLGDEQFF.